One TCR beta chain is described in this entry. Per the original data handling: Nucleated cell number was recorded as an estimate derived from reference gene primer amplification. TCRdb keeps only in-frame clones here, not all; method: immunoSEQ multiplex PCR. For V, J and clone size, that table is used; D and trimming come from the DNA. Among tens of thousands of clones listed, about 86% were seen once. V lost 5 bases and J lost 6; bases outside the gene matches: 11. The CDR3 covers 15 residues. The V gene's germline CDR1 is SGHTA and CDR2 FQGNSA. The data originate from a study of blood T cell repertoires in COVID-19. Turning to the study itself: Samples came from the United States, Italy and Spain, spanning acute and convalescent COVID-19. PBMCs, B-cell-depleted T cells, or T cells provided the cDNA or gDNA that made up the material.

Sequencing used peripheral blood. This receptor was obtained from a man aged 70-80 years with acute or convalescent COVID-19. The rearrangement uses TRBV7-2 and TRBJ2-7, with 9 bases lining up with TRBD1. The CDR3 nucleotides read TGTGCCAGCAGCCCCCGGGACAGGGTCAGAGGCGAGCAGTACTTC. It yields the protein CASSPRDRVRGEQYF.